Listed below are T cell receptor beta chains from one sample, sequenced in a study of OX40 agonist ivuxolimab in advanced cancers. Repertoires were generated with immunoSEQ multiplex PCR, while TCRdb's copy carries only in-frame clones and drops some. Among 65,000 to 95,000 clones listed, around 90% were seen once. This specimen was CD4+ or CD8+ T cells sorted from blood, taken in a trial of the OX40 agonist ivuxolimab. The receptors shown here come from an adult with an advanced solid tumor such as melanoma, head and neck, liver or kidney cancer. CDR3s include the opening cysteine and the closing phenylalanine or tryptophan. Each record gives: J gene, D gene, CDR3 length, clone size, V gene, CDR3 protein, CDR3 DNA. The D gene is left open where the match is weak. Clone sizes are given selectively: once, few, many, or a class where the clone is expanded.

TRBJ2-2 - 15 - TRBV9 CASSVQGLETGELFF TGTGCCAGCAGCGTACAAGGGTTAGAGACCGGGGAGCTGTTTTTT
TRBJ1-2 - 12 once TRBV7-2 CASSSQGYGYTF TGTGCCAGCAGCTCGCAGGGGTATGGCTACACCTTC
TRBJ1-2 - 14 - TRBV5-6 CASSFYTGNYGYTF TGTGCCAGCAGCTTCTATACGGGTAACTATGGCTACACCTTC
TRBJ2-1 TRBD1 14 once TRBV7-2 CASSPRDRGLEQFF TGTGCCAGCAGCCCTCGGGACAGGGGGCTTGAGCAGTTCTTC
TRBJ1-2 - 14 - TRBV5-1 CASSLAAESYGYTF TGCGCCAGCAGCTTGGCGGCAGAGAGCTATGGCTACACCTTC
TRBJ2-7 TRBD2 14 - TRBV5-1 CASSKLAGGGEQYF TGCGCCAGCAGCAAATTAGCGGGAGGTGGGGAGCAGTACTTC
TRBJ2-1 TRBD2 16 - TRBV28 CASSPTLAGVNNEQFF TGTGCCAGCAGTCCCACTTTAGCGGGAGTTAACAATGAGCAGTTCTTC
TRBJ1-5 - 14 - TRBV27 CASRYREGNQPQHF TGTGCCAGCAGGTACAGGGAGGGCAATCAGCCCCAGCATTTT
TRBJ1-1 - 12 - TRBV2 CASSVGITEAFF TGTGCCAGCAGCGTCGGTATCACTGAAGCTTTCTTT
TRBJ1-1 - 15 - TRBV18 CASSPPGQMKTEAFF TGTGCCAGCTCACCACCCGGACAGATGAAGACTGAAGCTTTCTTT
TRBJ2-3 - 13 - TRBV14 CASSQAGSNTQYF TGTGCCAGCAGCCAAGCGGGGTCTAATACGCAGTATTTT
TRBJ2-7 TRBD2 17 - TRBV5-1 CASSWVSVAGGRNEQYF TGCGCCAGCAGCTGGGTGTCTGTAGCGGGAGGGAGAAACGAGCAGTACTTC
TRBJ2-7 TRBD1 14 - TRBV7-3 CASSQGQGPYEQYF TGTGCCAGCAGTCAGGGACAGGGACCCTACGAGCAGTACTTC
TRBJ1-4 - 14 - TRBV18 CASSPPPLGKKLFF TGTGCCAGCTCACCACCCCCCCTAGGGAAAAAACTGTTTTTT
TRBJ1-5 - 16 - TRBV19 CASSIAGDLSNQPQHF TGTGCCAGTAGTATAGCAGGGGACCTTAGCAATCAGCCCCAGCATTTT
TRBJ1-5 TRBD1 14 once TRBV7-8 CASSLSQGLQPQHF TGTGCCAGCAGCTTATCACAGGGGTTGCAGCCCCAGCATTTT
TRBJ1-1 - 12 few TRBV2 CASSVQGLGAFF TGTGCCAGCAGTGTACAGGGTTTGGGAGCTTTCTTT
TRBJ2-3 - 19 - TRBV7-9 CASSLAMGRRYSTTDTQYF TGTGCCAGCAGCTTAGCCATGGGACGGCGTTACTCTACCACAGATACGCAGTATTTT
TRBJ2-5 TRBD1 13 - TRBV11-2 CASRPTGTETQYF TGTGCCAGCAGGCCGACAGGGACAGAGACCCAGTACTTC
TRBJ1-5 - 15 - TRBV2 CASSEALDSNQPQHF TGTGCCAGCAGTGAAGCACTCGATAGCAATCAGCCCCAGCATTTT
TRBJ2-3 - 11 - TRBV5-4 CASSYTDTQYF TGTGCCAGCAGCTACACAGATACGCAGTATTTT
TRBJ2-7 TRBD2 15 - TRBV6-6 CASRPGLADSYEQYF TGTGCCAGCAGGCCCGGACTAGCGGACTCCTACGAGCAGTACTTC
TRBJ2-1 - 14 - TRBV7-9 CASSFGISQPEQFF TGTGCCAGCAGCTTCGGGATCTCCCAACCTGAGCAGTTCTTC
TRBJ2-7 - 13 - TRBV28 CASRPADSYEQYF TGTGCCAGCAGGCCCGCGGACAGCTACGAGCAGTACTTC
TRBJ1-5 - 14 - TRBV28 CASSYRNSNQPQHF TGTGCCAGCAGCTACAGGAATAGCAATCAGCCCCAGCATTTT
TRBJ2-7 - 15 - TRBV7-9 CASRRLDTGVDEQYF TGTGCCAGCAGACGACTAGACACGGGGGTTGACGAGCAGTACTTC
TRBJ1-1 - 15 - TRBV19 CASSIVTGANTEAFF TGTGCCAGTAGTATAGTCACAGGAGCGAACACTGAAGCTTTCTTT
TRBJ1-1 - 13 - TRBV27 CASSLWRGTEAFF TGTGCCAGCAGTTTATGGAGGGGGACTGAAGCTTTCTTT
TRBJ2-5 - 14 once TRBV25-1 CASSDRDSRETQYF TGTGCCAGCAGTGATAGGGACTCTCGGGAGACCCAGTACTTC
TRBJ2-2 - 14 - TRBV28 CASRRGRVTGELFF TGTGCTTCGCGCCGGGGAAGGGTCACCGGGGAGCTGTTTTTT
TRBJ2-5 TRBD2 15 - TRBV11-2 CASSRTSGASETQYF TGTGCCAGCTCCAGGACTAGCGGGGCCTCAGAGACCCAGTACTTC
TRBJ1-3 - 12 - TRBV11-3 CASAKQQNTIYF TGTGCCAGCGCTAAGCAGCAAAACACCATATATTTT
TRBJ1-5 TRBD1 15 - TRBV4-2 CASSQEGQGSVSQHF TGTGCCAGCAGCCAGGAGGGACAGGGATCAGTCTCCCAGCATTTT
TRBJ1-3 - 16 - TRBV18 CASSPAGINSGNTIYF TGTGCCAGCTCACCCGCGGGGATTAACTCTGGAAACACCATATATTTT
TRBJ1-1 - 14 once TRBV30 CAWRRGQGNTEAFF TGTGCCTGGAGGCGAGGACAAGGGAACACTGAAGCTTTCTTT
TRBJ2-2 TRBD1 17 few TRBV28 CASRTRWTGWDTGELFF TGTGCCAGCAGAACTCGGTGGACAGGGTGGGACACCGGGGAGCTGTTTTTT
TRBJ1-4 - 14 - TRBV28 CASSLRGAGEKLFF TGTGCCAGCAGCCTACGGGGGGCAGGTGAAAAACTGTTTTTT
TRBJ2-2 - 14 - TRBV19 CATQGPTNTGELFF TGTGCCACCCAGGGGCCGACGAACACCGGGGAGCTGTTTTTT
TRBJ1-1 - 13 - TRBV10-2 CASSPQVNTEAFF TGCGCCAGCAGTCCTCAGGTGAACACTGAAGCTTTCTTT
TRBJ2-3 - 13 - TRBV10-3 CAISLTGTDTQYF TGTGCCATCAGCCTGACAGGCACAGATACGCAGTATTTT
TRBJ1-5 - 17 - TRBV28 CASSPPQGQKTNQPQHF TGTGCCAGCAGTCCCCCCCAAGGACAGAAGACTAATCAGCCCCAGCATTTT
TRBJ2-2 - 15 - TRBV7-3 CASSEQRVNTGELFF TGTGCCAGCAGCGAGCAGCGGGTGAACACCGGGGAGCTGTTTTTT
TRBJ1-3 - 14 - TRBV5-1 CASSLAVSGNTIYF TGCGCCAGCAGCTTGGCCGTTTCTGGAAACACCATATATTTT
TRBJ2-5 - 15 - TRBV7-8 CASSLGQGSGETQYF TGTGCCAGCAGCTTGGGACAAGGATCGGGAGAGACCCAGTACTTC
TRBJ2-2 - 13 - TRBV21-1 CASEKGGPGELFF TGTGCCAGCGAAAAGGGGGGGCCCGGGGAGCTGTTTTTT
TRBJ1-2 TRBD1 14 - TRBV2 CASSEMQGGYGYTF TGTGCCAGCAGTGAAATGCAGGGGGGCTATGGCTACACCTTC
TRBJ1-5 TRBD1 14 few TRBV5-8 CASSPGQGNQPQHF TGTGCCAGCAGCCCCGGACAGGGCAATCAGCCCCAGCATTTT
TRBJ2-1 TRBD2 14 - TRBV7-2 CASSPGLAGNEQFF TGTGCCAGCAGCCCGGGACTAGCTGGTAATGAGCAGTTCTTC
TRBJ2-1 - 15 - TRBV7-9 CASTPRGPTDDEQFF TGTGCCAGCACCCCTCGCGGACCCACCGACGATGAGCAGTTCTTC
TRBJ2-7 - 12 - TRBV7-2 CASSLAGGKQYF TGTGCCAGCAGCTTAGCCGGTGGCAAGCAGTACTTC
TRBJ2-1 TRBD1 14 - TRBV2 CASSGGLQGDEQFF TGTGCCAGCAGTGGAGGCCTCCAGGGGGACGAGCAGTTCTTC
TRBJ2-5 TRBD2 15 - TRBV5-1 CASSSGSLGGETQYF TGCGCCAGCAGTAGCGGGAGCCTTGGAGGCGAGACCCAGTACTTC
TRBJ2-4 - 13 - TRBV4-1 CASSQQLGAIQYF TGCGCCAGCAGCCAACAACTAGGAGCCATTCAGTACTTC
TRBJ2-3 - 12 - TRBV29-1 CSVELLRDTQYF TGCAGCGTTGAACTATTAAGAGATACGCAGTATTTT
TRBJ1-4 - 17 - TRBV5-1 CASSLDRTGTENEKLFF TGCGCCAGCAGCTTGGATCGAACCGGGACTGAGAATGAAAAACTGTTTTTT
TRBJ2-2 TRBD1 17 once TRBV29-1 CSVRAGDRWFLTGELFF TGCAGCGTCAGAGCAGGGGACAGGTGGTTTTTGACCGGGGAGCTGTTTTTT
TRBJ1-5 TRBD1 18 - TRBV2 CASSEAQTGGKSNQPQHF TGTGCCAGCAGTGAAGCGCAGACAGGGGGAAAGAGCAATCAGCCCCAGCATTTT
TRBJ2-1 TRBD2 18 - TRBV9 CASSVGASGSGTYNEQFF TGTGCCAGCAGCGTAGGGGCTAGCGGGAGTGGGACCTACAATGAGCAGTTCTTC
TRBJ2-1 - 13 - TRBV6-1 CASRPDYYNEQFF TGTGCCAGCAGACCGGACTACTACAATGAGCAGTTCTTC